This TCR beta chain was profiled in a study of blood T cells in healthy people across ages. Overall study findings and caveats: Naive and antigen-experienced cells were not separated, limiting conclusive comparison.

Notes on this clonotype: Its antigen is not known.

Alongside a J-beta primer mix, a sample-barcoded 5' primer served in a second PCR lasting roughly 7 to 11 cycles. One entry per CDR3 protein results from TCRdb running MiXCR on the 5' RACE reads. This sample carries 1.5 million to 2 million distinct CDR3 sequences, less than 50% of them seen once, and the ten largest clones take about 2.1%. The CDR3 contains 14 residues. V lost 3 bases and J lost 1, with 9 bases in between. The germline CDR1 and CDR2 sequences are SGHVS and FNYEAQ. The chain is built from TRBV7-6 and TRBJ2-5; D unresolved. The sequence derives from a middle-aged woman in good health. The sample was blood. As DNA, the CDR3 is TGTGCCAGCAGCTTCACGTGGTCCCAAGAGACCCAGTACTTC. This sequence encodes CASSFTWSQETQYF.